Listed below are T cell receptor beta chains from one sample, sequenced in a study of blood T cells in healthy people across ages. One entry per CDR3 protein results from TCRdb running MiXCR on the 5' RACE reads. Of some 670,000 distinct CDR3 sequences listed, 45% to 60% were seen once; the top ten hold 13%. Sequenced sample: blood. Receptors originate from a woman of 80 years or more in good health. Each CDR3 is given with its conserved first and last residue. The D gene is left open where the match is weak. For some rows the clone size is stated as once, few or many, or as a class when expanded; others skip it.

J,D,V,size,CDR3,DNA
TRBJ2-2,NA,TRBV12-3/TRBV12-4,NA,CASSFYGGRAIGELFF,TGTGCCAGCAGTTTTTACGGCGGGCGGGCGATCGGGGAGCTGTTTTTT
TRBJ2-7,TRBD2,TRBV7-8,many,CASSFRLASYEQYF,TGTGCCAGCAGCTTCAGACTAGCCTCCTACGAGCAGTACTTC
TRBJ1-1,NA,TRBV6-5,NA,CASSYRVGFNTEAFF,TGTGCCAGCAGCTATAGAGTGGGTTTTAACACTGAAGCTTTCTTT
TRBJ2-7,TRBD2,TRBV7-8,many,CASSLALGLAESYEQYF,TGTGCCAGCAGCTTAGCCCTCGGACTAGCGGAGAGCTACGAGCAGTACTTC
TRBJ2-7,NA,TRBV3-1,NA,CASSQEWGAVEQYF,TGTGCCAGCAGCCAAGAGTGGGGGGCAGTGGAGCAGTACTTC
TRBJ2-7,NA,TRBV20-1,NA,CSARDDRGYEQYF,TGCAGTGCTAGAGATGACCGGGGGTACGAGCAGTACTTC
TRBJ2-1,TRBD2,TRBV10-3,many,CAISELGGSNEQFF,TGTGCCATCAGTGAGCTCGGCGGGAGCAATGAGCAGTTCTTC
TRBJ1-1,NA,TRBV5-1,NA,CASSLGRTANTEAFF,TGCGCCAGCAGCTTAGGACGGACTGCGAACACTGAAGCTTTCTTT
TRBJ2-1,TRBD2,TRBV20-1,NA,CSAPRERGDNEQFF,TGCAGTGCCCCACGCGAGCGGGGGGACAATGAGCAGTTCTTC
TRBJ2-2,TRBD2,TRBV6-5,NA,CASSYSGTSGIITGELFF,TGTGCCAGCAGTTATTCTGGGACTAGCGGAATCATCACCGGGGAGCTGTTTTTT
TRBJ2-2,NA,TRBV24-1,NA,CATSDSGTYGGELFF,TGTGCCACCAGTGATTCCGGGACGTATGGCGGGGAGCTGTTTTTT
TRBJ2-6,NA,TRBV6-6,NA,CASSPVGTGANVLTF,TGTGCCAGCAGCCCTGTAGGTACGGGGGCCAACGTCCTGACTTTC
TRBJ1-1,NA,TRBV20-1,few,CSAMGAPMKNTEAFF,TGCAGTGCTATGGGGGCGCCGATGAAGAACACTGAAGCTTTCTTT
TRBJ2-3,TRBD2,TRBV7-8,many,CASSLGGTSGTDTQYF,TGTGCCAGCAGCTTAGGCGGGACTAGCGGGACAGATACGCAGTATTTT
TRBJ1-1,NA,TRBV7-9,few,CASSILRGSGGAEAFF,TGTGCCAGCAGCATACTAAGGGGAAGTGGGGGTGCTGAAGCTTTCTTT
TRBJ2-7,NA,TRBV6-1,many,CASSPHSYEQYF,TGTGCCAGCAGTCCTCATAGCTACGAGCAGTACTTC